Listed here are 17 T cell receptor beta chains from one sample, sequenced in a study of vaccination and CD4 T cells after COVID-19. TCRdb recomputed calls from the PCR reads with MiXCR, one row per CDR3 protein. The repertoire holds about 20,000 distinct CDR3 sequences, with around 58% as singletons. The sequencing here drew on CD4+ T cells from blood, taken before SARS-CoV-2 vaccination. All receptors derive from a human donor who had recovered from COVID-19.

The chain is built from TRBV20-1 and TRBJ2-7; 8 bases are shared with TRBD2. The CDR3 contains 12 residues. Per the germline V gene, CDR1 is DFQATT and CDR2 is SNEGSKA (reference sequence). CDR3: CAQRSGSYEQYF. In DNA form, the CDR3 reads TGCGCCCAGAGGAGCGGGAGCTACGAGCAGTACTTC.

V usage is TRBV5-1 and J usage is TRBJ2-5; D is possibly TRBD1 (6 bases). Trimming shortened V by 3 bases and J by 2 bases, and 17 bases separated the two germline ends. Germline loops: CDR1 SGHRS, CDR2 YFSETQ. The CDR3 has 16 residues. The CDR3 coding sequence is TGCGCCAGCAGCTCCTGGGGGCCAACTGAGCAAGAGACCCAGTACTTC. Translating gives CASSSWGPTEQETQYF. The full variable domain, its missing parts supplied by reference TRBV5-1 and TRBJ2-5, is KAGVTQTPRYLIKTRGQQVTLSCSPISGHRSVSWYQQTPGQGLQFLFEYFSETQRNKGNFPGRFSGRQFSNSRSEMNVSTLELGDSALYLCASSSWGPTEQETQYFGPGTRLLVL.

This clonotype has only a few counts. The rearrangement uses TRBV10-3 and TRBJ1-5, with D possibly matching TRBD1 (5 bases). CDR3 length: 13 amino acids. Germline V gives CDR1 ENHRY, CDR2 SYGVKD. Trimming cost V 4 bases and J 5 bases, with 9 bases left between them. The CDR3 DNA is TGTGCCATCAGTGGAGGAGGGGATCAGCCCCAGCATTTT. Translating it yields CAISGGGDQPQHF.

This clonotype was counted between two and nine times. This sequence joins TRBV23-1 and TRBJ2-5; no definite D call. TRBV23-1 is sorted into the ORF group, with uncertain function. The CDR3 is made up of 13 amino acids. V dropped 2 bases and J dropped 5 bases, with 9 bases sitting between them. CDR3 residues: CASSQRAWETQYF. The CDR3 DNA reads TGCGCCAGCAGTCAACGGGCATGGGAGACCCAGTACTTC.

The chain joins TRBV2 to TRBJ2-7, with 10 bases that match TRBD1. This CDR3 spans 15 amino acids. Looked up from germline, CDR1 is SNHLY and CDR2 is FYNNEI. The ends lost 6 bases at V and 5 bases at J; junction bases unmatched: 10. CDR3 loop: CASRQWTGGFDEQYF. DNA for the CDR3: TGTGCCAGCAGACAATGGACAGGGGGTTTTGACGAGCAGTACTTC.

This clonotype appeared once. One junction end does not reproduce the germline sequence, and a read error may be involved. The chain carries TRBV18 and TRBJ2-5; D is uncertain. Per the germline V gene, CDR1 is KGHSH and CDR2 is LQKENI. This CDR3 region has 13 residues. CDR3 in DNA: TGTGCCAGCTCACCATCGTACCAAGAGACCCGGTACTTC. It is translated as CASSPSYQETRYF. Full variable domain (outside the CDR3, taken from reference TRBV18 and TRBJ2-5): NAGVMQNPRHLVRRRGQEARLRCSPMKGHSHVYWYRQLPEEGLKFMVYLQKENIIDESGMPKERFSAEFPKEGPSILRIQQVVRGDSAAYFCASSPSYQETRYFGPGTRLLVL.

This clonotype was detected a few times. The V gene is TRBV2, the J gene TRBJ1-1; a possible D gene is TRBD1 (5 bases). Per the germline V gene, CDR1 is SNHLY and CDR2 is FYNNEI. Trimming pared 6 bases from V and 4 bases from J, leaving 15 bases between. This CDR3 spans 14 amino acids. The CDR3 is CASSQQGMFTEAFF. Here the CDR3 DNA reads TGTGCCAGCAGCCAGCAGGGAATGTTCACTGAAGCTTTCTTT.

This clonotype was counted a few times. The chain employs TRBV20-1 and TRBJ2-7; 8 bases align to TRBD2. J was trimmed by 6 bases and V by 0 bases; bases with no gene match: 13. The CDR3 is made up of 16 amino acids. Germline CDR1 and CDR2: DFQATT and SNEGSKA (reference sequence). CDR3 loop: CSARDFVLGTSREQYF. The CDR3 coding sequence is TGCAGTGCTAGAGATTTTGTTCTTGGGACTAGTCGCGAGCAGTACTTC.

A few counts support this clonotype. The chain has TRBV20-1 and TRBJ2-3; 15 nucleotides agree with TRBD2. Germline assignment: CDR1 DFQATT and CDR2 SNEGSKA (reference sequence). The CDR3 sequence is 15 residues long. V shed 6 bases, J shed 7 bases, and the junction held 8 bases outside the gene matches. The CDR3 nucleotides are TGCAGTGCCAAAGATGGGACTAGCGGGAGGCATACGCAGTATTTT. It specifies CSAKDGTSGRHTQYF.

This clonotype was detected only a few times. The J gene is TRBJ1-1, the V gene TRBV20-1; 7 bases match TRBD1. Germline V gene data show CDR1 as DFQATT and CDR2 as SNEGSKA (reference sequence). CDR3 length: 14 residues. J was trimmed by 1 base and V by 1 base; bases with no gene match: 3. CDR3 region: CSARVGTENTEAFF. The CDR3 nucleotides read TGCAGTGCTAGAGTCGGGACAGAGAACACTGAAGCTTTCTTT.

The chain is built from TRBV20-1 and TRBJ2-3, with 7 nucleotides matching TRBD2. CDR1 and CDR2 from the germline V gene are DFQATT and SNEGSKA (reference sequence). After removal of 5 bases from V and 4 bases from J, the junction contained 18 bases not matched to a gene. The CDR3 runs to 17 residues. The CDR3 DNA follows: TGCAGTGCTTTACGGGGGGAGGGCCTCCAAGAGGCAGATACGCAGTATTTT. This gives the protein CSALRGEGLQEADTQYF.

This clonotype was counted a few times. The chain links TRBV7-9 to TRBJ2-1, with 12 bases aligning to TRBD2. CDR1 and CDR2 (germline): SEHNR, FQNEAQ (reference sequence). The CDR3 length is 18 residues. Unmatched junction bases numbered 11, after V lost 2 bases and J lost 6 bases. Written as DNA, the CDR3 is TGTGCCAGCAGCTTAAAGTTCCGGCTAGCGGGAGGGCGCAATGAGCAGTTCTTC. This encodes CASSLKFRLAGGRNEQFF.

The chain has TRBV4-2 and TRBJ2-7; 9 bases are shared with TRBD2. The CDR3 runs to 16 residues. Germline trimming cut 4 bases from V and 5 bases from J; bases unmatched to any gene: 12. Per germline, CDR1 LGHNA and CDR2 YNFKEQ. The CDR3 sequence: CASSLLDSGRENEQYF. The CDR3 DNA is TGTGCCAGCAGCCTTCTCGATAGCGGGAGAGAAAACGAGCAGTACTTC.

V gene TRBV20-1 combines with J gene TRBJ2-3, with 14 bases identical to TRBD2. Per the germline V gene, CDR1 is DFQATT and CDR2 is SNEGSKA (reference sequence). The CDR3 spans 19 residues. J gave up 0 bases and V 6 bases, and 14 bases lay outside the gene matches. Here the CDR3 reads CSAGGGWGLAGASTDTQYF. The CDR3 bases are TGCAGTGCGGGGGGGGGCTGGGGACTAGCGGGAGCTAGCACAGATACGCAGTATTTT.

In this sample, this clonotype turned up a few times. V is TRBV27 and J is TRBJ2-7; TRBD2 matches at 7 bases. Germline-derived CDR1 and CDR2 are MNHEY and SMNVEV (reference sequence). The CDR3 contains 14 residues. Unmatched junction bases numbered 7, after V lost 6 bases and J lost 2 bases. CDR3 sequence reads: CASSLWGGAYEQYF. In DNA form, the CDR3 reads TGTGCCAGCAGCCTATGGGGGGGGGCCTACGAGCAGTACTTC.

The chain carries TRBV6-1 and TRBJ2-1, with TRBD2 as a possible D gene (6 bases). The germline V gene encodes CDR1 MNHNS and CDR2 SASEGT. The CDR3 has 15 residues. V lost 7 bases, J lost 4 bases, and 17 bases lay in between. In DNA form, the CDR3 reads TGTGCCAGCACCAAGAGCGGGTACCTTTACAATGAGCAGTTCTTC. It is translated as CASTKSGYLYNEQFF.

A remark on this clonotype: Germline is not matched at one junction end, which may reflect a read error. V and J are TRBV7-7 and TRBJ2-2; D call uncertain. Germline CDR1 and CDR2: SSHAT and FNYEAQ (reference sequence). This CDR3 contains 13 residues. For the CDR3, the DNA is TGTGCTAGCAGCTTAGGATACACCGGGGAGCTGTTTTTT. Its translation is CASSLGYTGELFF.